Listed below are T cell receptor beta chains from one sample, sequenced in a study of T-cell reconstitution after alpha-beta-depleted transplantation in children. A single record per CDR3 protein comes from TCRdb applying MiXCR to the PCR reads. The top ten clones hold less than 8% of a sample with roughly 240,000 distinct CDR3 sequences, roughly 8.2% of them seen once. The sample consisted of PBMCs, mostly from graft donor cells, taken 180 days after TCRalphabeta/CD19-depleted stem cell transplant. These receptors were taken from a male patient aged 10 to 17 who had a stem cell transplant for acute lymphoblastic leukemia, so the T cells may come from the graft donor. The conserved cysteine and the conserved F or W are not part of the CDR3 here. Fields, in order: V gene, CDR3 protein.

v_gene: TRBV12-3/TRBV12-4; CDR3aa: ASSLARRAAKNIQY
v_gene: TRBV5-1; CDR3aa: ASSFVILANSYNEQF
v_gene: TRBV7-9; CDR3aa: ASKSPPLNTGELF
v_gene: TRBV20-1; CDR3aa: SARYPGTGELF
v_gene: TRBV7-2; CDR3aa: ASSPGQHTGELF
v_gene: TRBV5-1; CDR3aa: ASTLPTGITDTQY
v_gene: TRBV19; CDR3aa: ASTRIVDSREPLH
v_gene: TRBV9; CDR3aa: ASSSRDRGYGYT
v_gene: TRBV6-2/TRBV6-3; CDR3aa: ASSYIAGAVYNEQF
v_gene: TRBV7-9; CDR3aa: ASSLGTVNQPQH
v_gene: TRBV27; CDR3aa: ASSFGHISGANVLT
v_gene: TRBV20-1; CDR3aa: SASAQARGWGEAF
v_gene: TRBV3-1; CDR3aa: ASSEDRGRDPGELF
v_gene: TRBV7-6; CDR3aa: ASSLELVRPGTGELF
v_gene: TRBV29-1; CDR3aa: SVDGPVRETQY
v_gene: TRBV7-9; CDR3aa: ASSLRVDGNTIY
v_gene: TRBV19; CDR3aa: ASSINRGETQY
v_gene: TRBV20-1; CDR3aa: SARVATGNTEAF
v_gene: TRBV5-1; CDR3aa: ASSLSLTRSYNEQF
v_gene: TRBV5-5; CDR3aa: ASSLNGYSNQPQH
v_gene: TRBV6-5; CDR3aa: ASSYSSGGVTTDTQY
v_gene: TRBV5-1; CDR3aa: ASKRWQY
v_gene: TRBV5-1; CDR3aa: ASSPRTGSKNIQY
v_gene: TRBV6-5; CDR3aa: ASSYGRSSTDTQY
v_gene: TRBV6-5; CDR3aa: ASRYRGRRSGANVLT
v_gene: TRBV7-9; CDR3aa: ASSLMRLDTNEQF
v_gene: TRBV29-1; CDR3aa: SVGPTNEKLF
v_gene: TRBV20-1; CDR3aa: SARGLEETQY